This TCR beta chain was recovered during a study of blood T cell repertoires in COVID-19. Study summary: From T cells, B-cell-depleted T cells, or PBMCs came the material, which was cDNA or gDNA.

J lost 6 bases, V lost 5 bases, and 11 bases had no gene match. Germline loops: CDR1 SSHAT, CDR2 FNYEAQ (reference sequence). The length of the CDR3 is 16 residues. In the original workflow: Amplification of reference gene primers provided the estimated nucleated cell counts. Here immunoSEQ multiplex PCR was the method, and the copy in TCRdb shows in-frame clones only, minus some. That table furnishes V, J and clone size, whereas the DNA furnished D and trimming. The data hold about 670,000 clones, with about nine tenths observed a single time. This receptor was taken from a woman under 30 with acute or convalescent COVID-19. Sequencing was done on a sample of peripheral blood. The rearrangement joins TRBV7-7 to TRBJ1-4, with 8 bases lining up with TRBD1. The CDR3 is CASSPNAGTGHEKLFF. The CDR3 nucleotides read TGTGCCAGCAGCCCTAACGCCGGGACAGGACATGAAAAACTGTTTTTT.